The clone carrying this TCR beta chain showed up many times. This sample was included in a study of T cells after yellow fever vaccination. V lost 5 bases to trimming and J lost 1 base; unmatched junction nucleotides: 12. This CDR3 spans 16 amino acids. CDR1 and CDR2 (germline): SGDLS, YYNGEE. Using its own MiXCR run on the 5' RACE reads, TCRdb lists one record per CDR3 protein. This sample yields about 29,000 distinct CDR3 sequences, of which about 5% are seen a single time; about 40% belongs to the top ten. This TCR came from a man in his thirties or forties who received the YFV17D yellow fever vaccine. The rearrangement uses TRBV9 and TRBJ2-7; 7 bases are shared with TRBD1. The source was CD8+ T cells sorted from PBMCs, collected 10 days after the yellow fever booster vaccination. Here the CDR3 reads CASSPLASRGSYEQYF. DNA of the CDR3: TGTGCCAGCAGTCCCTTAGCGTCCAGGGGGTCCTACGAGCAGTACTTC. The full variable domain, with the rest looked up from reference TRBV9 and TRBJ2-7, is DSGVTQTPKHLITATGQRVTLRCSPRSGDLSVYWYQQSLDQGLQFLIQYYNGEERAKGNILERFSAQQFPDLHSELNLSSLELGDSALYFCASSPLASRGSYEQYFGPGTRLTVT.